This T cell receptor (beta chain) was identified in a study of blood T cell repertoires in COVID-19. Across the study: Material from acute and convalescent COVID-19 was sourced from the United States, Italy and Spain. Sources were T cells, B-cell-depleted T cells, or PBMCs; the material itself was cDNA or gDNA.

Original processing methods: Reference gene primer amplification gave nucleated cell count estimates. This table comes from immunoSEQ multiplex PCR, and its TCRdb copy is limited to in-frame clones, with some not included. The V and J calls and clone size are taken from that table; D and trimming were inferred from the DNA. The profile shows roughly 360,000 clones, around 84% of them singletons. This clone appeared a single time. The germline V gene has CDR1 MNHEY and CDR2 SVGAGI. The CDR3 has 14 amino acids. The J segment lost 3 bases and the V segment lost 5 bases, leaving 6 bases of the junction unmatched.

Material for sequencing was peripheral blood. This receptor was identified in a human donor with acute or convalescent COVID-19. The donor label of this sample is uncertain. The genes are TRBV6-5 and TRBJ1-1, with 7 bases identical to TRBD1. CDR3 in amino acids: CASSRQGGDTEAFF. In nucleotides, the CDR3 is TGTGCCAGCAGTCGGCAGGGGGGAGACACTGAAGCTTTCTTT.